This entry lists 8 T cell receptor beta chains sequenced from one sample in a study of type 1 and type 2 diabetes patients. PCR was run on genomic DNA. Amplification of the beta chain CDR3 used 30 forward and 13 reverse multiplex primers. One entry per CDR3 protein, called by TCRdb with MiXCR from the multiplex PCR reads. The table shows fewer than 300,000 distinct CDR3 sequences, with 45% to 60% occurring only once. Sequenced input: peripheral blood mononuclear cells (PBMCs). The source is a man between 18 and 35 years old with type 2 diabetes.

This clonotype turned up a few times. J is TRBJ2-1 and V is TRBV7-2, with TRBD1 matching 8 bases. The CDR3 has 15 residues. Germline V gene sequence: CDR1 SGHTA, CDR2 FQGNSA. Trimming took 5 bases from V and 2 from J; bases not matched to a gene: 5. CDR3 nucleotide sequence: TGTGCCAGCAGCGAAACAGGGGGAGCCTACAATGAGCAGTTCTTC. Protein sequence: CASSETGGAYNEQFF.

V usage is TRBV6-1 and J usage is TRBJ2-7, with no clear D. CDR1 is MNHNS, CDR2 SASEGT, per germline. Trimming removed 2 bases at V and 0 bases at J, with 8 bases between. CDR3 size: 14 residues. CDR3 sequence reads: CASSERHNSYEQYF. The DNA for the CDR3 is TGTGCCAGCAGTGAACGCCACAACTCCTACGAGCAGTACTTC.

This clonotype showed up many times. The V call is TRBV2, the J call TRBJ2-7, with D uncertain. V shed 3 bases and J shed 4 bases, with 7 bases lying between them. Germline V gene lookup returns CDR1 SNHLY and CDR2 FYNNEI. CDR3 length: 12 amino acids. In nucleotides, the CDR3 is TGTGCCAGCAGTGACGCGGTTTACGAGCAGTACTTC. Protein sequence: CASSDAVYEQYF.

The chain employs TRBV27 and TRBJ2-7; D could derive from TRBD1 or TRBD2 (5 bases each). The CDR3 spans 15 residues. The germline CDR1 and CDR2 sequences are MNHEY and SMNVEV (reference sequence). V lost 0 bases, J lost 4 bases, and 13 bases lay in between. CDR3 in amino acids: CASSLSWLGEYEQYF. The CDR3 DNA reads as TGTGCCAGCAGTTTATCGTGGCTGGGGGAATACGAGCAGTACTTC.

The chain is built from TRBV19 and TRBJ2-2; no clear D gene. The CDR3 totals 14 residues. V lost 0 bases, J lost 7 bases, and 9 bases lay in between. Germline CDR1 is LNHDA and CDR2 is SQIVND (reference sequence). The CDR3 coding sequence is TGTGCCAGTAGTATAGATCCAAGCGTCGGGGAGCTGTTTTTT. Translating it yields CASSIDPSVGELFF. Full variable domain (rest looked up from reference TRBV19 and TRBJ2-2): DGGITQSPKYLFRKEGQNVTLSCEQNLNHDAMYWYRQDPGQGLRLIYYSQIVNDFQKGDIAEGYSVSREKKESFPLTVTSAQKNPTAFYLCASSIDPSVGELFFGEGSRLTVL.

This clonotype has ten or more counts. The V call is TRBV2, the J call TRBJ1-1; D is ambiguous. The CDR3 is 13 amino acids. The germline gives CDR1 SNHLY, CDR2 FYNNEI. Trimming removed 8 bases from V and 4 bases from J, with 14 bases in between. The CDR3 spells CASSVIIFTEAFF. The CDR3 DNA sequence: TGTGCCAGCTCTGTAATAATTTTCACTGAAGCTTTCTTT.

V usage is TRBV7-2 and J usage is TRBJ2-3, with a possible D match to TRBD1 (6 bases). The V and J ends lost 6 bases and 2 bases respectively, with 15 bases between them. The CDR3 totals 15 residues. Germline CDR1 and CDR2: SGHTA and FQGNSA. The CDR3, as DNA: TGTGCCAGCAGTCATCCGGGACAAATCACAGATACGCAGTATTTT. It encodes CASSHPGQITDTQYF.

This clonotype was observed a handful of times. The rearrangement links TRBV29-1 to TRBJ2-5; 7 bases are shared with TRBD1. The CDR3 has 12 residues. Germline V gives CDR1 SQVTM, CDR2 ANQGSEA. With 4 bases clipped from V and 7 bases from J, the junction kept 6 bases outside the gene matches. CDR3 sequence (DNA): TGCAGCGTTGCAACAGGGGATGCGACCCAGTACTTC. Amino acid sequence: CSVATGDATQYF.